Below are 12 T cell receptor beta chains sequenced from a single sample in a study of cytomegalovirus exposure and HLA in healthy donors. A multiplex PCR was run with 60 Vbeta primers and 13 Jbeta primers. The table came from immunoSEQ multiplex PCR; TCRdb's copy has only in-frame clones and leaves some out. The sample holds around 65,000 clones, around four fifths seen once. The sample taken for sequencing was PBMCs. The receptors come from a girl between 5 and 17 years old in good health and CMV-seropositive.

V is TRBV9 and J is TRBJ2-1; 10 nucleotides agree with TRBD2. The CDR3 runs 15 residues. The V and J ends lost 2 bases and 3 bases, in that order; junction bases with no gene match: 2. Germline CDR1 SGDLS, CDR2 YYNGEE. The CDR3 here is CASSVTSGIYNEQFF. CDR3 DNA: TGTGCCAGCAGCGTCACTAGCGGGATCTACAATGAGCAGTTCTTC.

The chain has TRBV10-3 and TRBJ2-7; 7 positions agree with TRBD1. V shed 5 bases and J 3 bases; nucleotides not matched to a gene: 4. Germline CDR1 and CDR2: ENHRY and SYGVKD. The length of the CDR3 is 13 residues. The CDR3 loop reads CAISFDRVYEQYF. In nucleotides, the CDR3 is TGTGCCATCAGTTTTGACAGGGTCTACGAGCAGTACTTC.

The chain employs TRBV2 and TRBJ2-6, with 12 bases lining up with TRBD1. This CDR3 comprises 21 residues. Germline V CDR1 and CDR2: SNHLY, FYNNEI. After removal of 4 bases from V and 3 bases from J, the junction contained 16 bases not matched to a gene. The CDR3 here is CASSVKSRDRGRQGGANVLTF. The CDR3 nucleotides are TGTGCCAGCAGTGTAAAAAGCCGGGACAGGGGGCGTCAGGGTGGGGCCAACGTCCTGACTTTC.

As to this clone: One end of the junction fails to match germline, which may point to a read error. The chain carries TRBV28 and TRBJ2-7; TRBD1 matches 8 bases. Germline V gene data show CDR1 as MDHEN and CDR2 as SYDVKM. The CDR3 runs 14 residues. CDR3: CASSSHPGGLGWEF. The CDR3 bases are TGTGCCAGCAGTTCCCATCCAGGGGGCCTGGGGTGGGAGTTC.

The V gene is TRBV5-4, the J gene TRBJ2-5; 7 bases map to TRBD2. Germline CDR1 reads SGHNT; CDR2 reads YYREEE (reference sequence). The CDR3 covers 14 residues. V shed 5 bases, J shed 7 bases, and the junction held 11 bases outside the gene matches. Here the CDR3 reads CASRPSGASGTQYF. Here the CDR3 DNA reads TGTGCCAGCAGGCCGAGCGGGGCTTCAGGGACCCAGTACTTC.

The chain couples TRBV5-1 to TRBJ2-3; no clear D gene. CDR3 length: 14 amino acids. Germline V gene sequence: CDR1 SGHRS, CDR2 YFSETQ. Deletions cut 0 bases from V and 4 bases from J, with 9 bases between. The DNA of the CDR3 is TGCGCCAGCAGCTTGGAAGTTCGGGCAGATACGCAGTATTTT. Residues: CASSLEVRADTQYF.

V usage is TRBV6-5 and J usage is TRBJ1-1; perhaps TRBD1 as D (5 bases). The CDR3 spans 13 residues. The ends were cut back, 6 bases at V and 0 bases at J, with 8 bases in the middle. Germline lookup yields CDR1 MNHEY and CDR2 SVGAGI. The CDR3: CASSPGLNTEAFF. CDR3 nucleotides: TGTGCCAGCAGCCCAGGGTTGAACACTGAAGCTTTCTTT.

The chain is built from TRBV19 and TRBJ1-5, with D possibly being TRBD1 (5 bases). V was clipped by 6 bases and J by 3 bases, with 12 bases between them. The germline V gene encodes CDR1 LNHDA and CDR2 SQIVND (reference sequence). The CDR3 loop spans 14 amino acids. The CDR3 is CASRKATDNQPQHF. The CDR3 nucleotides are TGTGCCAGTAGAAAAGCGACAGACAATCAGCCCCAGCATTTT. Based on the CDR3 plus reference TRBV19 and TRBJ1-5, the full variable domain is DGGITQSPKYLFRKEGQNVTLSCEQNLNHDAMYWYRQDPGQGLRLIYYSQIVNDFQKGDIAEGYSVSREKKESFPLTVTSAQKNPTAFYLCASRKATDNQPQHFGDGTRLSIL.

The chain couples TRBV29-1 to TRBJ2-1; possibly TRBD1 for D (6 bases). The germline V gene encodes CDR1 SQVTM and CDR2 ANQGSEA. Trimming pared 3 bases from V and 1 base from J, leaving 7 bases between. CDR3 length: 13 amino acids. The chain's CDR3 is CSVDRGSYNEQFF. The CDR3 nucleotides are TGCAGCGTTGACAGGGGTTCCTACAATGAGCAGTTCTTC.

The chain uses TRBV30 and TRBJ2-1; no reliable D call. This CDR3 comprises 13 residues. Trimming shortened V by 4 bases and J by 2 bases, and 9 bases separated the two germline ends. In germline, CDR1 is GTSNPN, CDR2 SVGIG (reference sequence). DNA for the CDR3: TGTGCCTGGAAGATTCAGGCCTACAATGAGCAGTTCTTC. Protein: CAWKIQAYNEQFF.

The chain couples TRBV11-2 to TRBJ1-1; 8 bases line up with TRBD1. Germline V gives CDR1 SGHAT, CDR2 FQNNGV. The V and J ends lost 0 bases and 11 bases, in that order; junction bases with no gene match: 5. The CDR3 totals 13 residues. The DNA for the CDR3 is TGTGCCAGCAGCTTAGACAGGGGGCGTTCGGCTTTCTTT. Amino acids: CASSLDRGRSAFF.

The genes are TRBV7-2 and TRBJ2-1; TRBD2 matches 14 bases. V shed 1 base and J 6 bases; nucleotides not matched to a gene: 5. The CDR3 is 17 amino acids. Per the germline V gene, CDR1 is SGHTA and CDR2 is FQGNSA. CDR3: CASSLGLAGGGGNEQFF. In DNA, the CDR3 is TGTGCCAGCAGCTTAGGACTAGCGGGAGGGGGAGGCAATGAGCAGTTCTTC.